This TCR beta chain was sequenced during a study of T cell repertoires in cytomegalovirus infection. Study background: Matching HLA type, along with CMV infection, was indicated by public TCR beta signatures. Study findings and constraints: Individuals carrying CMV plus the relevant HLA were identified by cumulative frequency of public TCR beta families. CMV-specific TCR beta clonotypes restricted by HLA-C were the ones dominating the ex vivo response.

This clonotype has just one count. What it recognizes is unknown. Looked up from germline, CDR1 is PRHDT and CDR2 is FYEKMQ (reference sequence). V shed 1 base, J shed 2 bases, and the junction held 8 bases outside the gene matches. This CDR3 is built from 17 residues. TCRdb redid the calling of the reads with MiXCR, one entry per CDR3 protein. The sample contains 630,000 or so distinct CDR3 sequences, about 24% of which appear only once. The sequence came from a human donor in good health (CMV status not recorded). Some clones in this sample may be carry-over from other donors' samples. This rearrangement joins TRBV13 to TRBJ2-1, with TRBD2 matching over 7 bases. The material sequenced was CD8+ T cells from PBMCs. CDR3 DNA: TGTGCCAGCAGCTTAGAGGGCGGCGCGGGGGCCTACAATGAGCAGTTCTTC. Translated, it gives CASSLEGGAGAYNEQFF.